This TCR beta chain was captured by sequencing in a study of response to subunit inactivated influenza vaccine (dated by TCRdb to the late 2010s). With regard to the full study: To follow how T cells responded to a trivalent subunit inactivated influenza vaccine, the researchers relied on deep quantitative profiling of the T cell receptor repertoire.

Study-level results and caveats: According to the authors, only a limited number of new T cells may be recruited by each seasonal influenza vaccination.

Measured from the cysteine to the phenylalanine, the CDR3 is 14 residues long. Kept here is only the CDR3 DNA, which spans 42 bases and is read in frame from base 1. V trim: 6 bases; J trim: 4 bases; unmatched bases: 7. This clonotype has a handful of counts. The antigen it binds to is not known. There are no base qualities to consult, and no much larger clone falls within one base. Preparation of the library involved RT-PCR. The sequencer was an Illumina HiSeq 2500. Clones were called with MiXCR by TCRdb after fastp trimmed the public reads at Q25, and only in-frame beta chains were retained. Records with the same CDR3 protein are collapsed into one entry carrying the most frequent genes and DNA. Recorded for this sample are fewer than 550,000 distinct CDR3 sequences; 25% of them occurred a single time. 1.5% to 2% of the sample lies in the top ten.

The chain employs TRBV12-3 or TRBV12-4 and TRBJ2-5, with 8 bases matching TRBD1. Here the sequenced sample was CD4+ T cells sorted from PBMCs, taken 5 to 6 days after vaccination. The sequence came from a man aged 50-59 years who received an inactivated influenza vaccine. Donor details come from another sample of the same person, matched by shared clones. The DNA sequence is TGTGCCAGCAGCTCTAGGACAGGGATAGAGACCCAGTACTTC. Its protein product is CASSSRTGIETQYF.